This entry lists 22 T cell receptor beta chains sequenced from one sample in a study of T-cell reconstitution after alpha-beta-depleted transplantation in children. TCRbeta library construction was performed incorporating unique molecular identifiers. TCRdb reanalysed the PCR reads using MiXCR and keeps one entry per CDR3 protein. The sample lists 230,000 or so distinct CDR3 sequences; around 11% were seen once. The sample consisted of PBMCs from the stem cell graft donor, taken from the stem cell graft. The source is a human donor who donated a stem cell graft to a child with acute lymphoblastic leukemia.

In this sample, this clonotype turned up many times. The J gene is TRBJ1-5, the V gene TRBV7-2; D is unresolved. Trimming stripped 5 bases from V and 0 bases from J, with 17 bases between. The CDR3 loop spans 17 amino acids. Per the germline V gene, CDR1 is SGHTA and CDR2 is FQGNSA. The CDR3 region is CASSPAGRPFSNQPQHF. CDR3 in DNA: TGTGCCAGCAGCCCAGCGGGCAGGCCCTTTAGCAATCAGCCCCAGCATTTT.

In its sample, this clonotype was seen many times. The chain links TRBV28 to TRBJ1-4, with a weak D call TRBD1 (5 bases). Per the germline V gene, CDR1 is MDHEN and CDR2 is SYDVKM. The germline V and J ends were trimmed by 5 bases and 6 bases, with 13 bases remaining between them. The CDR3 runs to 14 residues. This chain's CDR3 is CASSRGTLDEKLFF. CDR3 DNA sequence: TGTGCCAGCAGTCGTGGGACCCTTGATGAAAAACTGTTTTTT.

This clonotype was counted a few times. One end of the junction is discordant with germline, which a read error may explain. This rearrangement joins TRBV4-3 to TRBJ2-3, with TRBD2 as a possible D gene (6 bases). Germline V lookup: CDR1 LGHNA, CDR2 YSLEER. The CDR3 extends over 16 amino acids. DNA for the CDR3: TGCGCCTGCAGCCAAGATAAGAGGTGGGGGGCAGATACGCAGTATTTT. This gives the protein CACSQDKRWGADTQYF.

The table lists this clonotype with many counts. V gene TRBV28 combines with J gene TRBJ2-1; D not certain. Trimming took off 7 bases at V and 0 bases at J, with 10 bases between the two ends. Per the germline V gene, CDR1 is MDHEN and CDR2 is SYDVKM. The CDR3 totals 14 residues. The CDR3, as DNA: TGTGCCAGCAAGTGGGCGCCCTCCTACAATGAGCAGTTCTTC. Protein sequence: CASKWAPSYNEQFF. Full variable domain (rest looked up from reference TRBV28 and TRBJ2-1): DVKVTQSSRYLVKRTGEKVFLECVQDMDHENMFWYRQDPGLGLRLIYFSYDVKMKEKGDIPEGYSVSREKKERFSLILESASTNQTSMYLCASKWAPSYNEQFFGPGTRLTVL.

This clonotype showed up many times. The rearrangement links TRBV10-3 to TRBJ2-7, with 7 bases matching TRBD2. The CDR3 covers 17 residues. V dropped 2 bases and J dropped 0; count of bases not matched to a gene: 10. CDR1 is ENHRY, CDR2 SYGVKD, per germline. CDR3 in DNA: TGTGCCATCAGTGAGCATCTTGGGGGAGGGGACTCCTACGAGCAGTACTTC. Translating it yields CAISEHLGGGDSYEQYF.

The CDR3 DNA is TGTGCCAGCCGTCGAAGGGGTTCTGGGGCCAACGTCCTGACTTTC. Its protein product is CASRRRGSGANVLTF. The V call is TRBV12-3 or TRBV12-4, the J call TRBJ2-6; weak D call: TRBD1 (5 bases). CDR3 length: 15 residues. V was shortened by 8 bases and J by 1 base, with 12 bases between the two germline ends.

This clonotype was counted ten times or more. The rearrangement joins TRBV6-5 to TRBJ2-7, with D possibly TRBD1 on 6 matching bases. Germline lookup yields CDR1 MNHEY and CDR2 SVGAGI. V dropped 1 base and J dropped 2 bases, with 12 bases sitting between them. The CDR3 is made up of 15 amino acids. CDR3 residues: CASSYFGTPPYEQYF. In DNA form, the CDR3 reads TGTGCCAGCAGTTACTTTGGGACACCTCCCTACGAGCAGTACTTC.

This clonotype was counted many times. This chain connects TRBV9 to TRBJ2-4, with a tentative D call TRBD2 (6 bases). Germline CDR1 SGDLS, CDR2 YYNGEE. The CDR3 is 18 residues long. The V end was cut by 0 bases, the J end by 0 bases, with 16 bases between. The CDR3 DNA sequence: TGTGCCAGCAGCGTAGGGGGTGGAGGAGGGCTAGCCAAAAACATTCAGTACTTC. As protein: CASSVGGGGGLAKNIQYF.

This clonotype was seen more than once but under ten times. V gene TRBV18 combines with J gene TRBJ2-2; a possible D gene is TRBD1 (6 bases). This CDR3 region has 13 residues. Trimming left V 4 bases short and J 5 bases short, with 8 bases between. In germline, CDR1 is KGHSH, CDR2 LQKENI. The CDR3 spells CASSQGQTGELFF. Here the CDR3 DNA reads TGTGCCAGCTCACAAGGACAGACCGGGGAGCTGTTTTTT.

The chain recombines TRBV19 with TRBJ1-5; D is uncertain. Germline CDR1 reads LNHDA; CDR2 reads SQIVND (reference sequence). The CDR3 sequence is 16 residues long. Trimming took off 3 bases at V and 0 bases at J, with 12 bases between the two ends. The CDR3 protein is CASSMGRSNSNQPQHF. The CDR3 DNA sequence: TGTGCCAGTAGTATGGGCAGGTCGAATAGCAATCAGCCCCAGCATTTT.

CDR3 nucleotide sequence: TGTGCCAGCAGTGGAGCAGGGCTAAATAGCAATCAGCCCCAGCATTTT. Its protein product is CASSGAGLNSNQPQHF. J is TRBJ1-5 and V is TRBV2; maybe TRBD1 (5 bases). The germline gives CDR1 SNHLY, CDR2 FYNNEI. The CDR3 contains 16 residues. V was clipped by 4 bases and J by 0 bases, with 13 bases between them.

This clonotype was seen repeatedly, ten times or more. The chain uses TRBV9 and TRBJ1-2, with 8 bases matching TRBD1. The V and J ends lost 4 bases and 7 bases, in that order; junction bases with no gene match: 15. CDR3 length: 16 residues. Germline V gene lookup returns CDR1 SGDLS and CDR2 YYNGEE. CDR3 DNA: TGTGCCAGCAGCTCCTCGGGGCAGGGGGCGGCTGGTGGCTACACCTTC. This gives the protein CASSSSGQGAAGGYTF. The full variable domain, rest sourced from reference TRBV9 and TRBJ1-2, is DSGVTQTPKHLITATGQRVTLRCSPRSGDLSVYWYQQSLDQGLQFLIQYYNGEERAKGNILERFSAQQFPDLHSELNLSSLELGDSALYFCASSSSGQGAAGGYTFGSGTRLTVV.

There are a few counts of this clonotype. This chain links TRBV3-1 with TRBJ1-1, with TRBD1 matching 9 bases. J was trimmed by 11 bases and V by 3 bases; bases with no gene match: 10. Per the germline V gene, CDR1 is LGHDT and CDR2 is YNNKEL (reference sequence). This CDR3 has 14 amino acids. CDR3 loop: CASSHETGGVSAFF. DNA of the CDR3: TGTGCCAGCAGCCATGAGACAGGGGGGGTTAGTGCTTTCTTT.

The table lists this clonotype with many counts. The chain uses TRBV3-1 and TRBJ2-1; 9 bases align to TRBD2. The germline V gene encodes CDR1 LGHDT and CDR2 YNNKEL (reference sequence). Germline trimming cut 5 bases from V and 5 bases from J; bases unmatched to any gene: 7. This CDR3 is 15 amino acids long. The CDR3 DNA reads as TGTGCCAGCAGCTCGAGCGGGAGGACCCACAATGAGCAGTTCTTC. Protein product: CASSSSGRTHNEQFF.

This chain uses TRBV6-5 with TRBJ1-5; TRBD1 might be the D (5 bases). The CDR3 loop spans 13 amino acids. Germline CDR1 MNHEY, CDR2 SVGAGI. Trimming cost V 6 bases and J 6 bases, with 12 bases left between them. DNA for the CDR3: TGTGCCAGCAGGGGGGGGGAGGCTCAGCCCCAGCATTTT. This gives the protein CASRGGEAQPQHF.

This clonotype was detected a few times. This chain joins TRBV3-1 and TRBJ1-4; D perhaps matches TRBD1 (5 bases). The CDR3 runs to 14 residues. Germline CDR1 LGHDT, CDR2 YNNKEL (reference sequence). Between the trimmed V and J ends, which lost 4 bases and 6 bases, there was a span of 12 bases. CDR3 sequence reads: CASSPLGGDEKLFF. For the CDR3, the DNA is TGTGCCAGCAGCCCGTTGGGAGGGGATGAAAAACTGTTTTTT.

Many counts were recorded for this clonotype. The chain has TRBV5-1 and TRBJ2-1; 12 bases fit TRBD2. There are 15 residues in the CDR3. The V gene end was trimmed by 4 bases and the J gene end by 8 bases; junction bases not matched to a gene: 7. Germline V gives CDR1 SGHRS, CDR2 YFSETQ. The CDR3 is CASSLLAGGPDEQFF. Here the CDR3 DNA reads TGCGCCAGCAGCCTTCTAGCGGGAGGGCCGGATGAGCAGTTCTTC.

This clonotype was seen repeatedly, ten times or more. For the CDR3, the DNA is TGTGCCAGCAGCTCGACAGGGAATGGCTACGAGCAGTACTTC. Its protein product is CASSSTGNGYEQYF. The chain couples TRBV7-9 to TRBJ2-7, with TRBD1 identical over 7 bases. J lost 3 bases, V lost 4 bases, and 6 bases had no gene match. Germline CDR1 is SEHNR and CDR2 is FQNEAQ (reference sequence). The CDR3 is 14 residues long. The full variable domain, with the rest looked up from reference TRBV7-9 and TRBJ2-7, is DTGVSQNPRHKITKRGQNVTFRCDPISEHNRLYWYRQTLGQGPEFLTYFQNEAQLEKSRLLSDRFSAERPKGSFSTLEIQRTEQGDSAMYLCASSSTGNGYEQYFGPGTRLTVT.

In its sample, this clonotype was seen many times. The chain uses TRBV6-1 and TRBJ2-7, with D tentatively TRBD1 (5 bases). Germline CDR1 MNHNS, CDR2 SASEGT. The V end was cut by 3 bases, the J end by 6 bases, with 12 bases between. CDR3 size: 13 residues. CDR3 amino acids: CASSDLRVREQYF. CDR3 bases: TGTGCCAGCAGTGACCTCAGGGTCCGCGAGCAGTACTTC.

This chain links TRBV4-3 with TRBJ2-3, with 7 positions matching TRBD1. V was clipped by 0 bases and J by 0 bases; unmatched bases: 9. CDR1 is LGHNA, CDR2 YSLEER, per germline. The CDR3 is made up of 18 amino acids. Written as DNA, the CDR3 is TGCGCCAGCAGCCAAGATGGAATCAGGGGGTCAAGCACAGATACGCAGTATTTT. Protein: CASSQDGIRGSSTDTQYF.

Many counts were recorded for this clonotype. This sequence joins TRBV7-2 and TRBJ1-1; D is ambiguous. The germline CDR1 and CDR2 sequences are SGHTA and FQGNSA. Trimming shortened V by 1 base and J by 10 bases, and 13 bases separated the two germline ends. The CDR3 runs to 13 residues. The CDR3 region is CASSLETAYGAFF. Written as DNA, the CDR3 is TGTGCCAGCAGCTTAGAAACGGCTTATGGAGCTTTCTTT.

This clonotype was seen many times. The chain combines TRBV4-3 with TRBJ1-4, with a possible D match to TRBD1 (5 bases). Germline CDR1 reads LGHNA; CDR2 reads YSLEER. Trimming removed 1 base from V and 2 bases from J, with 11 bases in between. This CDR3 comprises 16 residues. In nucleotides, the CDR3 is TGCGCCAGCAGCCAAGTGGACGGGACTACTAATGAAAAACTGTTTTTT. Its protein product is CASSQVDGTTNEKLFF.